These T cell receptor beta chains were read from a single sample in a study of vaccination and CD4 T cells after COVID-19. TCRdb analysed the PCR reads with MiXCR anew, one entry per CDR3 protein. The sample holds approximately 14,000 distinct CDR3 sequences, around 56% seen once. Which antigens these TCRs recognize remains unknown. The sequencing sample was made of CD4+ T cells from blood, cultured in vitro. The receptors come from a human donor who had recovered from COVID-19. The CDR3 runs from the conserved cysteine through the conserved F or W. A D gene is named only where the DNA matches it firmly. Only part of the rows carry a size: once, few, many, or a class if the clone is expanded.

-	TRBD2	TRBV5-8	TRBJ2-5	TGTGCCAGCAGCTTGGCCTTAGGGGGACTAGCGGGAAAAGAGACCCAGTACTTC	CASSLALGGLAGKETQYF
-	-	TRBV10-3	TRBJ2-6	TGTGCCATCAGTGAAGGGACTGGGGCCAACGTCCTGACTTTC	CAISEGTGANVLTF
-	TRBD1	TRBV27	TRBJ1-2	TGTGCCAGCAGTTCCCGGACAGGAGAATATGGCTACACCTTC	CASSSRTGEYGYTF
-	TRBD2	TRBV20-1	TRBJ2-5	TGCAGTGCTAGTACTAGCGGAAAAGGGGAGGGAGAGACCCAGTACTTC	CSASTSGKGEGETQYF
-	TRBD1	TRBV20-1	TRBJ2-7	TGCAGTGCTATTTTGACAGGGGGCAATTTCGAGCAGTACTTC	CSAILTGGNFEQYF
-	-	TRBV23-1	TRBJ1-5	TGCGCCAGCAGTCAATCGGCAAGGAATCAGCCCCAGCATTTT	CASSQSARNQPQHF
-	-	TRBV28	TRBJ1-2	TGTGCCAGCAGTTTATACATTACGGGAGGGAGCATGTATGGCTACACCTTC	CASSLYITGGSMYGYTF
-	-	TRBV20-1	TRBJ1-1	TGCAGTGCTAGACAACCCGACAGGAGGGCTGAAGCTTTCTTT	CSARQPDRRAEAFF
-	-	TRBV7-2	TRBJ2-3	TGTGCCAGCAGCTGGAGCGGGCAGGACACAGATACGCAGTATTTT	CASSWSGQDTDTQYF
-	TRBD2	TRBV18	TRBJ2-1	TGTGCCAGCTCTCCGCTAGCGGACTCCTACAATGAGCAGTTCTTC	CASSPLADSYNEQFF
few	TRBD1	TRBV28	TRBJ2-5	TGTGCCAGCAGTCTCCGGACAGGGGGACGGGAGACCCAGTACTTC	CASSLRTGGRETQYF
-	-	TRBV28	TRBJ2-7	TGTGCCAGCATCCCCGCGGGTCTGGGTGGGGAGCAGTACTTC	CASIPAGLGGEQYF
-	TRBD2	TRBV5-4	TRBJ2-5	TGTGCCAGCAGCTTCGGCGGGAGAGGTGAGACCCAGTACTTC	CASSFGGRGETQYF
-	TRBD1	TRBV6-2/TRBV6-3	TRBJ1-5	TGTACCAGCAGCTACACGAGAGGAGAGGGACAGGTCAATCAGCCCCAGCATTTT	CTSSYTRGEGQVNQPQHF
-	-	TRBV20-1	TRBJ1-5	TGCAGTGCTAGAGGGTCAGAGGCTCAGCCCCAGCATTTT	CSARGSEAQPQHF
-	TRBD2	TRBV12-3/TRBV12-4	TRBJ2-1	TGTGCCAGCAGATTCCTAGCGGGGAGCTACAATGAGCAGTTCTTC	CASRFLAGSYNEQFF
-	-	TRBV2	TRBJ1-3	TGTGCCAGCAACAACGATGGAAACACCATATATTTT	CASNNDGNTIYF
once	-	TRBV27	TRBJ2-7	TGTGCCAGCACCATACGGACAGCTTTGTCCGAGCAGTACTTC	CASTIRTALSEQYF
-	-	TRBV4-1	TRBJ2-1	TGCGCCAGCAGCCAAGATCAGGGATTTGAGCAGTTCTTC	CASSQDQGFEQFF
once	TRBD2	TRBV7-3	TRBJ2-2	TGTGCCAGCAGCCGGACTAGCGGGGGTGGGTCCACCGGGGAGCTGTTTTTT	CASSRTSGGGSTGELFF
-	-	TRBV6-1	TRBJ1-6	TGTGCCAGCAGTGAGACAGAGCTCTATAATTCACCCCTCCACTTT	CASSETELYNSPLHF
few	-	TRBV7-2	TRBJ1-3	TGTGCCAGCAGCTTAGGGCGAAACACCATATATTTT	CASSLGRNTIYF
few	TRBD2	TRBV7-3	TRBJ2-1	TGTGCCAGCCATTATCCGGGACTAGCGGGACCTAGCTCCTACAATGAGCAGTTCTTC	CASHYPGLAGPSSYNEQFF
few	TRBD1	TRBV7-9	TRBJ1-1	TGTGCCAGCAGCCGGGGACAGCCGACCACTGAAGCTTTCTTT	CASSRGQPTTEAFF
-	TRBD2	TRBV20-1	TRBJ2-6	TGCAGTGCGAGGACCGGGACTAGCGGCAATGGGGCCAACGTCCTGACTTTC	CSARTGTSGNGANVLTF
-	-	TRBV20-1	TRBJ2-2	TGCAGTGCTATACAGGGTTTCTTGGCCGGGGAGCTGTTTTTT	CSAIQGFLAGELFF
-	-	TRBV12-3/TRBV12-4	TRBJ2-5	TGTGCCAGCAGTTTAAAAGAGACCCAGTACTTC	CASSLKETQYF
few	-	TRBV6-2/TRBV6-3	TRBJ2-7	TGTGCCAGCAGTCCACGGACAGTTCCCTACGAGCAGTACTTC	CASSPRTVPYEQYF
-	-	TRBV15	TRBJ1-6	TGTGCCACCAGCAGAGATACACACCAGAATTCACCCCTCCACTTT	CATSRDTHQNSPLHF
-	-	TRBV18	TRBJ1-2	TGTGCCAGCTCACCACTGGGAGGGGATGGCTACACCTTC	CASSPLGGDGYTF
-	-	TRBV9	TRBJ1-6	TGTGCCAGCACCCAAGGGACGGGCGGATCACCCCTCCACTTT	CASTQGTGGSPLHF
few	-	TRBV15	TRBJ2-2	TGTGCCACCAGCAGAGATTACCGGGAGCTGTTTTTT	CATSRDYRELFF
few	-	TRBV7-2	TRBJ2-5	TGTGCCAGCAGCTTAGGCCCACAGGGTAGGGAGACCCAGTACTTC	CASSLGPQGRETQYF
-	TRBD1	TRBV9	TRBJ2-7	TGTGCCAGCAGCGCCCGACCCCAGGGGGCTTACGAGCAGTACTTC	CASSARPQGAYEQYF
-	-	TRBV4-2	TRBJ2-3	TGTGCCAGCAGCCAAGAGGGAGCACATCTCCCCACAGATACGCAGTATTTT	CASSQEGAHLPTDTQYF
few	-	TRBV20-1	TRBJ2-3	TGCAGTGCTGTCCCGCCGTCCACAGATACGCAGTATTTT	CSAVPPSTDTQYF
few	-	TRBV6-1	TRBJ2-7	TGTGCCAGCAGTAGTACAGGGACGGGCGAGCAGTACTTC	CASSSTGTGEQYF
medium-sized	-	TRBV2	TRBJ2-7	TGTGCCAGCAGTGAAAGGGGACAAGGCTTATACGAGCAGTACTTC	CASSERGQGLYEQYF
-	-	TRBV7-2	TRBJ2-4	TGTGCCAGCAGCTCCGAGGCCAAAAACATTCAGTACTTC	CASSSEAKNIQYF
few	-	TRBV27	TRBJ1-2	TGTGCCAGCAGTTTAAGATCTGGCTATGGCTACACCTTC	CASSLRSGYGYTF
-	-	TRBV28	TRBJ1-4	TGTGCCAGCAGTTTGACGGGCTCAACTAATGAAAAACTGTTTTTT	CASSLTGSTNEKLFF
-	TRBD2	TRBV11-3	TRBJ2-7	TGTGCCAGCAGCCCGGGGACTAGCGGGTCCCACGAGCAGTACTTC	CASSPGTSGSHEQYF
-	TRBD1	TRBV7-9	TRBJ2-3	TGTGCCAGCAGCCGCAGGGGGCTAGATACAGATACGCAGTATTTT	CASSRRGLDTDTQYF
few	-	TRBV18	TRBJ1-5	TGTGCCAGCTCACCACCTAAGGGGCATCAGCCCCAGCATTTT	CASSPPKGHQPQHF
few	-	TRBV28	TRBJ2-1	TGTGCCAGCAGTCCAACCCTCGACAGGAATGAGCAGTTCTTC	CASSPTLDRNEQFF
once	-	TRBV6-1	TRBJ1-4	TGTGCCAGCAGTGAAGCGGAGTCTAATGAAAAACTGTTTTTT	CASSEAESNEKLFF
-	-	TRBV7-3	TRBJ2-3	TGTGCCAGCAGCCTGGGAAGTACAGATACGCAGTATTTT	CASSLGSTDTQYF
-	TRBD2	TRBV2	TRBJ2-5	TGTGCCAGCAGGGGGGGACTAGCGGGAGATGAGACCCAGTACTTC	CASRGGLAGDETQYF
few	-	TRBV12-3/TRBV12-4	TRBJ2-4	TGTGCCAGCAGTCCTAGTAGCGGCAAAAACATTCAGTACTTC	CASSPSSGKNIQYF
-	-	TRBV20-1	TRBJ1-1	TGCAGTGCTAGAGTCCCAGGGGTAGACACTGAAGCTTTCTTT	CSARVPGVDTEAFF
few	-	TRBV30	TRBJ1-6	TGTGCCTGGAAAACCCCAAGAGAATCCAATTCACCCCTCCACTTT	CAWKTPRESNSPLHF
-	-	TRBV6-1	TRBJ2-2	TGTGCCAGCAGTGACAACACCGGGGAGCTGTTTTTT	CASSDNTGELFF
-	TRBD1	TRBV2	TRBJ2-7	TGTGCCAGCAGTGGTGGACAGGGCCAGGCCTACGAGCAGTACTTC	CASSGGQGQAYEQYF
-	TRBD1	TRBV9	TRBJ2-5	TGTGCCAGCAGCGCATCGACAGGGCTCCAAGAGACCCAGTACTTC	CASSASTGLQETQYF
-	TRBD2	TRBV6-1	TRBJ2-5	TGTGCCAGCAGTGATTTAGCGGGAGGACAAGAGACCCAGTACTTC	CASSDLAGGQETQYF